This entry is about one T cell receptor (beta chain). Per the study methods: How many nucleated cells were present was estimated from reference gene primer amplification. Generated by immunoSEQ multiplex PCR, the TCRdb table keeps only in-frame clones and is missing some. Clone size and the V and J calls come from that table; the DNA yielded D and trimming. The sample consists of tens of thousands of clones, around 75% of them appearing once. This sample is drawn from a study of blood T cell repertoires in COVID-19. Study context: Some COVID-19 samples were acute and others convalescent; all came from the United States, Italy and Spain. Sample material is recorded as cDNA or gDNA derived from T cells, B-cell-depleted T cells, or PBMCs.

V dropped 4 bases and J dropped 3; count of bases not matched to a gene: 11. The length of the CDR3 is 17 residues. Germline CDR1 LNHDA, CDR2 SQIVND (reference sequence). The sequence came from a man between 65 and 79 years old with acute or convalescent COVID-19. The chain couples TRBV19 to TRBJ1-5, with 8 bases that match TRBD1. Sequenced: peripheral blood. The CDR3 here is CASSTQGAAGINQPQHF. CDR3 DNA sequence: TGTGCCAGTAGTACTCAGGGGGCCGCAGGGATCAATCAGCCCCAGCATTTT.